Shown below are 14 T cell receptor beta chains from a single sample sequenced in a study of blood T cells in healthy people across ages. Combining a sample-barcoded 5' primer with a J-beta primer mix, a second PCR ran for about 7 to 11 cycles. TCRdb used MiXCR to reprocess the 5' RACE reads, holding one entry per CDR3 protein. The sample shows about 1.4 million distinct CDR3 sequences, around 59% of them seen only once. Sequencing input: blood. All receptors derive from a man between 18 and 29 years old in good health.

This chain links TRBV5-1 with TRBJ2-1; 7 bases are shared with TRBD2. The trim removed 4 bases at V and 4 bases at J, leaving 5 bases unmatched. The CDR3 covers 14 residues. Germline loops: CDR1 SGHRS, CDR2 YFSETQ. The CDR3: CASSGGEGYNEQFF. The CDR3 DNA follows: TGCGCCAGCAGCGGGGGGGAGGGGTACAATGAGCAGTTCTTC.

V usage is TRBV27 and J usage is TRBJ2-1; TRBD1 aligns across 7 bases. Germline trimming cut 5 bases from V and 8 bases from J; bases unmatched to any gene: 3. Germline V gene lookup returns CDR1 MNHEY and CDR2 SMNVEV (reference sequence). This CDR3 is built from 12 residues. CDR3 residues: CASSVQGYEQFF. CDR3 bases: TGTGCCAGCAGTGTACAGGGGTATGAGCAGTTCTTC.

This clonotype was seen only a few times. The genes are TRBV29-1 and TRBJ2-3; tentatively, D is TRBD1 or TRBD2 (6 bases each). The CDR3 is 11 amino acids. Trimming shortened V by 4 bases and J by 6 bases, and 8 bases separated the two germline ends. Germline CDR1 is SQVTM and CDR2 is ANQGSEA. CDR3 loop: CSVGGADTQYF. CDR3 DNA: TGCAGCGTTGGGGGGGCTGATACGCAGTATTTT.

The gene calls are TRBV6-1 and TRBJ2-7; 11 nucleotides line up with TRBD2. This CDR3 spans 15 amino acids. In germline, CDR1 is MNHNS, CDR2 SASEGT. V trimming: 1 base; J trimming: 5 bases; junction bases outside the gene matches: 4. DNA of the CDR3: TGTGCCAGCAGTGAAGGTAGCGGGAGGGCCCACGAGCAGTACTTC. Translated, it gives CASSEGSGRAHEQYF.

About this clonotype: Just one base apart from a much larger clone, this may be a read error. The chain carries TRBV6-2 or TRBV6-3 and TRBJ1-2; TRBD1 matches 7 bases. The germline V gene has CDR1 MNHEY and CDR2 SVGEGT. This CDR3 has 13 residues. V trimming: 2 bases; J trimming: 4 bases; junction bases outside the gene matches: 1. Here the CDR3 DNA reads TGTGCCAGCAGTTACGACAGGGTCTATGGCTACACCTTC. Translating gives CASSYDRVYGYTF.

This clonotype was seen just once. This chain links TRBV29-1 with TRBJ2-5, with 10 bases aligning to TRBD1. Germline V lookup: CDR1 SQVTM, CDR2 ANQGSEA. The V segment lost 7 bases and the J segment 5 bases; nucleotides outside the gene matches: 16. This CDR3 is 16 amino acids long. CDR3 in DNA: TGCAGCGCCGACGGTTCTGAGACAGGGGGCCGTGAGACCCAGTACTTC. It is translated as CSADGSETGGRETQYF.

This chain connects TRBV11-2 to TRBJ2-7; a weak D match, TRBD1 (5 bases). V was pared by 1 base and J by 1 base, with 14 bases between. Germline V gives CDR1 SGHAT, CDR2 FQNNGV. There are 16 residues in the CDR3. The CDR3 DNA is TGTGCCAGCAGCTTAGGGAGCAGGGCCTCATCCTACGAGCAGTACTTC. Its translation: CASSLGSRASSYEQYF.

The rearrangement joins TRBV2 to TRBJ1-2; D is unclear. This CDR3 region has 12 residues. Per the germline V gene, CDR1 is SNHLY and CDR2 is FYNNEI. Trimming left V 11 bases short and J 2 bases short, with 12 bases between. The CDR3 nucleotides are TGTGCCCAAGATAATGGGAACTATGGCTACACCTTC. It encodes CAQDNGNYGYTF.

The rearrangement joins TRBV2 to TRBJ1-1; D is uncertain. Per the germline V gene, CDR1 is SNHLY and CDR2 is FYNNEI. The CDR3 has 12 amino acids. With 4 bases removed from V and 4 bases from J, the gap between germline ends came to 7 bases. The CDR3 here is CASSGDITEAFF. The CDR3 DNA sequence: TGTGCCAGCAGTGGCGATATCACTGAAGCTTTCTTT.

The V gene is TRBV6-5, the J gene TRBJ1-1; 10 positions match TRBD1. After removal of 10 bases from V and 7 bases from J, the junction contained 6 bases not matched to a gene. Germline loops: CDR1 MNHEY, CDR2 SVGAGI. The CDR3 covers 12 residues. Here the CDR3 reads CAIRGDRGEAFF. The DNA of the CDR3 is TGTGCCATCAGGGGGGACAGGGGTGAAGCTTTCTTT.

V and J are TRBV2 and TRBJ1-6, with 7 bases lining up with TRBD1. V trimming: 6 bases; J trimming: 15 bases; junction bases outside the gene matches: 8. This CDR3 comprises 12 residues. Germline V CDR1 and CDR2: SNHLY, FYNNEI. The CDR3 reads CASREGASFLHF. CDR3 nucleotide sequence: TGTGCCAGCAGGGAGGGGGCTAGCTTCCTCCACTTT.

This chain uses TRBV11-2 with TRBJ2-1; 9 nucleotides line up with TRBD1. J gave up 8 bases and V 1 base, and 12 bases lay outside the gene matches. This CDR3 spans 17 amino acids. Germline loops: CDR1 SGHAT, CDR2 FQNNGV. The CDR3 protein is CASSLVFGTGIIDEQFF. The CDR3 region has the DNA TGTGCCAGCAGCTTAGTCTTCGGGACAGGGATTATCGATGAGCAGTTCTTC. The full variable domain, in which reference TRBV11-2 and TRBJ2-1 provide the parts outside the CDR3, is EAGVAQSPRYKIIEKRQSVAFWCNPISGHATLYWYQQILGQGPKLLIQFQNNGVVDDSQLPKDRFSAERLKGVDSTLKIQPAKLEDSAVYLCASSLVFGTGIIDEQFFGPGTRLTVL.

This rearrangement joins TRBV27 to TRBJ2-7, with D possibly TRBD2 on 7 matching bases. Germline CDR1 reads MNHEY; CDR2 reads SMNVEV (reference sequence). Trimming stripped 8 bases from V and 2 bases from J, with 10 bases between. The CDR3 spans 12 residues. The chain's CDR3 is CASGGATYEQYF. Here the CDR3 DNA reads TGTGCCAGCGGGGGGGCGACCTACGAGCAGTACTTC.

The V gene is TRBV7-2, the J gene TRBJ2-7; 7 positions agree with TRBD1. With V trimmed by 5 bases and J by 12 bases, 7 bases remained unmatched. Germline V gene lookup returns CDR1 SGHTA and CDR2 FQGNSA. The CDR3 totals 11 residues. This CDR3 reads CASSATGRWYF. DNA of the CDR3: TGTGCCAGCAGCGCGACAGGGCGTTGGTACTTC.